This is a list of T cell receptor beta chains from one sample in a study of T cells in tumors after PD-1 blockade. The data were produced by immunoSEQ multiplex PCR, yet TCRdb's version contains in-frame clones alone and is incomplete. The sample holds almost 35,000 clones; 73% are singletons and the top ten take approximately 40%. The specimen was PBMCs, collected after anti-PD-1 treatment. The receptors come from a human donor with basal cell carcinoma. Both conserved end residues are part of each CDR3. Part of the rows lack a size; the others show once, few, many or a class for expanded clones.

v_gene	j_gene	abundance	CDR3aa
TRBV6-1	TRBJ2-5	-	CASSEFVGGEETQYF
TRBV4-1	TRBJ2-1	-	CASSQSSGRAVEQFF
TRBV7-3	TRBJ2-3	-	CASSSEGAGGETQYF
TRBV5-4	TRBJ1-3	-	CASSLGGGQSSGNTIYF
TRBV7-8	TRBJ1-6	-	CASSLDLASPLHF
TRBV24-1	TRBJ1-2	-	CATSDQMVSSYGYTF
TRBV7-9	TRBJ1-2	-	CASSLESVYGYTF
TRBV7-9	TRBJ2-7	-	CASNTGTGSYEQYF
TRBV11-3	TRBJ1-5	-	CASSSNSFEPQHF
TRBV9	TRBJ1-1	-	CASSRTGNTEAFF
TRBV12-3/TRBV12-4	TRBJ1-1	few	CASTPTLNTEAFF
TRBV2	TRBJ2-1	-	CASRDTSSGPQFF
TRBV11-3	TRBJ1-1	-	CASSYDNLNTEAFF
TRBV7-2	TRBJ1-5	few	CASSPSGVRSHQPQHF
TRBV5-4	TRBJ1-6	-	CASSLKGNSPLHF
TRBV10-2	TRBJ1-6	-	CASSERESSYNSPLHF
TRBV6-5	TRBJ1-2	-	CASRPTGGVYGYTF
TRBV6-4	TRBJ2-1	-	CASSDELLGEQFF
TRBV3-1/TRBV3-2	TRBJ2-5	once	CASSPGLAGGPGETQYF
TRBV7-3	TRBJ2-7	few	CASRINGGCEQYF
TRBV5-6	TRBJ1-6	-	CASSFDRGPPGNSPLHF